The present TCR beta chain was sequenced within a study of HIV-infected children after antiretroviral therapy interruption. Overall study context: Four children interrupted treatment; four stayed on continuous treatment. Continuous-treatment children had median age 8 years, interruption 9 to 10 years.

This clonotype was recorded a few times. The antigen is undetermined. CDR1 and CDR2 from the germline V gene are WNHNN and SYGVQD (reference sequence). This CDR3 is 15 amino acids long. V lost 3 bases to trimming and J lost 4 bases; unmatched junction nucleotides: 6. Study observations and caveats: The Gini coefficient of naive CD4+ repertoires rose, returning to baseline by 3 years.

The TCR library was built from RNA with a 3' RACE protocol and unique molecular identifiers. Each CDR3 protein gets one entry after TCRdb re-called the 3' RACE reads with MiXCR. The sample records under 50,000 distinct CDR3 sequences, approximately 4.3% being singletons. Treatment in this sample: PENTA 11 planned treatment interruption arm or continuous ART arm. Naive CD4+ CD45RA+ CD45RO- T cells were FACS-sorted from thawed PBMCs. The J gene is TRBJ1-1, the V gene TRBV10-1, with 9 bases fitting TRBD1. The receptor comes from a pool of human donors with HIV. The sequenced sample was CD45RA+ CD4+ T cells from PBMCs, pooled from several time points, obtained from a donor given antiretroviral therapy, either interrupted or continuous. Sample subset: naive CD4+ CD45RA+ CD45RO- T cells. CDR3 region: CASSDHRGPSTEAFF. CDR3 DNA sequence: TGCGCCAGCAGTGACCACAGGGGGCCGAGCACTGAAGCTTTCTTT.